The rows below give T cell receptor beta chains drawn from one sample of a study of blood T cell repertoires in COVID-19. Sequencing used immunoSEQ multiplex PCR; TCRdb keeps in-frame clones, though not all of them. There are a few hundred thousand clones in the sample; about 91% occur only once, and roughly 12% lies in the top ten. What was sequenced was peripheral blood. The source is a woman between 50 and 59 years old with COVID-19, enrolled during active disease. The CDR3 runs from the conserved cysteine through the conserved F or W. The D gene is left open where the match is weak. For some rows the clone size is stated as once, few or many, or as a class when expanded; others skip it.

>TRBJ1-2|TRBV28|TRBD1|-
TGTGCCAGCAGTAACCTACTTGACAGGGTTCTTAAAGGCTACACCTTC
CASSNLLDRVLKGYTF
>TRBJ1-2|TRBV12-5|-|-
TGTGCTAGTGGTCCTCCCCCTCGGGGGGAGGTTGGCTACACCTTC
CASGPPPRGEVGYTF
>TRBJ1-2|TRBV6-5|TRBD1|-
TGTGCCAGCACCGGGGACAGCCTTCTTTATGGCTACACCTTC
CASTGDSLLYGYTF
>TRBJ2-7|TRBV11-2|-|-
TGTGCCAGCAGCGTGCAGGGTGTCTACGAGCAGTACTTC
CASSVQGVYEQYF
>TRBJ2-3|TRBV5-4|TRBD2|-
TGTGCCAGCAGCTTACCGGGACTAGCTACAGATACGCAGTATTTT
CASSLPGLATDTQYF
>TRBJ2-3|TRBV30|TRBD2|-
TGTGCCTGGAGTAGAACTCTGGCGGGGGGCACAGATACGCAGTATTTT
CAWSRTLAGGTDTQYF
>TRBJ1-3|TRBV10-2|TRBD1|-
TGCGCCAGCAGTGGACCGGGACAGGGTGGATACACCATATATTTT
CASSGPGQGGYTIYF
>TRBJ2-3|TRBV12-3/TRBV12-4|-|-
TGTGCCAGCAGTTCGTACACAGATACGCAGTATTTT
CASSSYTDTQYF
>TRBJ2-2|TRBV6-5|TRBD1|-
TGTGCCAGCAGTTCGGGACAGGGGCGCGCCGGGGAGCTGTTTTTT
CASSSGQGRAGELFF
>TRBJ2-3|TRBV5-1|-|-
TGCGCCAGCAGGGCTAACACGAGGGACTTCCGCACAGATACGCAGTATTTT
CASRANTRDFRTDTQYF
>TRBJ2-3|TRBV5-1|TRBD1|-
TGCGCCAGCAGCTGGTCTGGGACAGACACAGATACGCAGTATTTT
CASSWSGTDTDTQYF
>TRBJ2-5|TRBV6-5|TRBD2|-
TGTGCCAGCAGGACTAGCGGGGGGGCGTTTGGGACCCAGTACTTC
CASRTSGGAFGTQYF
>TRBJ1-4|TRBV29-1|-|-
TGCAGCGTTGTTCGGTCGGGGGATGAAAAACTGTTTTTT
CSVVRSGDEKLFF
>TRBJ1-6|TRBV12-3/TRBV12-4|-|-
TGTGCCAGCAGTTCACAGAATTCACCCCTCCACTTT
CASSSQNSPLHF
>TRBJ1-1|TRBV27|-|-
TGTGCCAGCAGTTTAGGAACGGAAGGGGACACTGAAGCTTTCTTT
CASSLGTEGDTEAFF
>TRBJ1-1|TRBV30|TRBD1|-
TGTGCCTGGAGTGTCTTCGGGACAGGGGCTAAAGCTTTCTTT
CAWSVFGTGAKAFF
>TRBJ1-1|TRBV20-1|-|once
TGCAGTGCTAGTCCCCTAGGAGGTCCTAACACTGAAGCTTTCTTT
CSASPLGGPNTEAFF
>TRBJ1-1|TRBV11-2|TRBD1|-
TGTGCCAGTACCCTCGGGACAGCATCAAACACTGAAGCTTTCTTT
CASTLGTASNTEAFF
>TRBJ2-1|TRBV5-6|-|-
TGTGCCACGTCTAGCTCCTACAATGAGCAGTTCTTC
CATSSSYNEQFF
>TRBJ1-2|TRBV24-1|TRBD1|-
TGTGCCACCAGTGATGGTACCGGGACAGGGTCCTATGGCTACACCTTC
CATSDGTGTGSYGYTF